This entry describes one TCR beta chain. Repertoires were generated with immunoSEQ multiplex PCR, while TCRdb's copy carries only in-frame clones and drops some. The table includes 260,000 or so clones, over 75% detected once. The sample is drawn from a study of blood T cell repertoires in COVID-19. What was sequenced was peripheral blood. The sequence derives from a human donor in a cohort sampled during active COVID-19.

As DNA, the CDR3 is TGTGCCAGCAGTTACTCGGCAGGGGTGTACAATGAGCAGTTCTTC. Its protein product is CASSYSAGVYNEQFF. This sequence joins TRBV6-2 or TRBV6-3 and TRBJ2-1, with D perhaps matching TRBD1 (6 bases). Trimming took off 0 bases at V and 4 bases at J, with 10 bases between the two ends. Germline V gene sequence: CDR1 MNHEY, CDR2 SVGEGT. This CDR3 region has 15 residues.